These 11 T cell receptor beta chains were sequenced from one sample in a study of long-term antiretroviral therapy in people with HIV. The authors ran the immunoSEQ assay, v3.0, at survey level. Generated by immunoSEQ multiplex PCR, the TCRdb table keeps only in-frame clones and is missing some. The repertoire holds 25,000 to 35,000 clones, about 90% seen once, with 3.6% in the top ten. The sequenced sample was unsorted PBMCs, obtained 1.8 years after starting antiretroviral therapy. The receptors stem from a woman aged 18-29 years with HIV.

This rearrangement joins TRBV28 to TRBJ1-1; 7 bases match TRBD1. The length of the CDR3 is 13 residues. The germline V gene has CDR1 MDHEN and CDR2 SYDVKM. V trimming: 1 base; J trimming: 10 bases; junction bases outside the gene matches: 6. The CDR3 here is CASSLSGQPSAFF. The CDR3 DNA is TGTGCCAGCAGTTTATCGGGACAGCCCTCAGCTTTCTTT. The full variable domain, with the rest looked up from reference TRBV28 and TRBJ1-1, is DVKVTQSSRYLVKRTGEKVFLECVQDMDHENMFWYRQDPGLGLRLIYFSYDVKMKEKGDIPEGYSVSREKKERFSLILESASTNQTSMYLCASSLSGQPSAFFGQGTRLTVV.

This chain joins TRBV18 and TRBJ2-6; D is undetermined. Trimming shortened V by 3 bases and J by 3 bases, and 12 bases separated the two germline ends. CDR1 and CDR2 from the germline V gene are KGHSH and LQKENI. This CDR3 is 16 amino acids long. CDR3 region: CASSPRRVDGANVLTF. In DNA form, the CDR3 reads TGTGCCAGCTCACCCCGTAGGGTGGATGGGGCCAACGTCCTGACTTTC.

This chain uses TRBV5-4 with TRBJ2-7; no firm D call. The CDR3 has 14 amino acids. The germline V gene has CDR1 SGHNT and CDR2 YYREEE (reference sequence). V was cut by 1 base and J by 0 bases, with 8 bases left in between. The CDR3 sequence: CASSLSGYSYEQYF. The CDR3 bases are TGTGCCAGCAGCTTGAGTGGCTACTCCTACGAGCAGTACTTC.

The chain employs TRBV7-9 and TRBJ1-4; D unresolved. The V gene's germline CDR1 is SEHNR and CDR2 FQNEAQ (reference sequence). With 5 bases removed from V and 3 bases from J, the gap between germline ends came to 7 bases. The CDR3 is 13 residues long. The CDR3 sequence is CASSPLANEKLFF. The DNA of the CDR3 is TGTGCCAGCAGCCCCTTGGCTAATGAAAAACTGTTTTTT. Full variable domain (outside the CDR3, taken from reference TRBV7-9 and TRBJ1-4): DTGVSQNPRHKITKRGQNVTFRCDPISEHNRLYWYRQTLGQGPEFLTYFQNEAQLEKSRLLSDRFSAERPKGSFSTLEIQRTEQGDSAMYLCASSPLANEKLFFGSGTQLSVL.

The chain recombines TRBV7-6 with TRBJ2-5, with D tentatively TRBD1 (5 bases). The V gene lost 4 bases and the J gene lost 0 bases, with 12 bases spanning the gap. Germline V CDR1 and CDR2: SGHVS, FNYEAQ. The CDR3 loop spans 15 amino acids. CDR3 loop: CASSSNPGYQETQYF. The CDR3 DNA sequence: TGTGCCAGCAGCTCCAATCCAGGGTACCAAGAGACCCAGTACTTC.

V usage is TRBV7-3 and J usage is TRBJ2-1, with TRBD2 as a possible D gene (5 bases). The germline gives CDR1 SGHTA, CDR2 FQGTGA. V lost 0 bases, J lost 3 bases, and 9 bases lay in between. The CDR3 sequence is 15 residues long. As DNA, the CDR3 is TGTGCCAGCAGCTTAACGGGAGCGGTCTACAATGAGCAGTTCTTC. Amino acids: CASSLTGAVYNEQFF.

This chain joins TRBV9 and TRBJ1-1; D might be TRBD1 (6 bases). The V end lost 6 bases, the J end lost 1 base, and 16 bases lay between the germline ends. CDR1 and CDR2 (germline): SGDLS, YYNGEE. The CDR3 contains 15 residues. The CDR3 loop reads CASKGGGLTNTEAFF. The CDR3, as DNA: TGTGCCAGCAAAGGGGGGGGACTTACGAACACTGAAGCTTTCTTT.

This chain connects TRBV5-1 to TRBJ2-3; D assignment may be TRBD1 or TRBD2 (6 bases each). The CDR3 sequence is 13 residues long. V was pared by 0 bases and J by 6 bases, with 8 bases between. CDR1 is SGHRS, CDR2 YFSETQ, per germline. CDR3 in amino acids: CASSLGGADTQYF. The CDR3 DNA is TGCGCCAGCAGCTTGGGGGGGGCGGATACGCAGTATTTT.

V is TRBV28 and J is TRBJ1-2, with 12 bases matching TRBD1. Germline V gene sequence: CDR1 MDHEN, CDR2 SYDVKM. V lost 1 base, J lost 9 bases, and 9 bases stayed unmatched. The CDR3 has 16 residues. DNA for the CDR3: TGTGCCAGCAGTTTATCTCTAGGGACAGGGGGCGAGCGCTACACCTTC. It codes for CASSLSLGTGGERYTF.

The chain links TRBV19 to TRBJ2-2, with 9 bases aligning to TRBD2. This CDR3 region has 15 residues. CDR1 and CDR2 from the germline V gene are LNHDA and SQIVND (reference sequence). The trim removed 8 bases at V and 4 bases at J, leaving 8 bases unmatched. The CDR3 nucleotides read TGTGCCAGTGTGGGGGCGGGAGGGGGCACCGGGGAGCTGTTTTTT. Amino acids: CASVGAGGGTGELFF.

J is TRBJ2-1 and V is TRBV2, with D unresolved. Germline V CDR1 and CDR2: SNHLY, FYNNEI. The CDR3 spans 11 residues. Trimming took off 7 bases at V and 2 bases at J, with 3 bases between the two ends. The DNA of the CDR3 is TGTGCCAGCACTACCTACAATGAGCAGTTCTTC. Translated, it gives CASTTYNEQFF.